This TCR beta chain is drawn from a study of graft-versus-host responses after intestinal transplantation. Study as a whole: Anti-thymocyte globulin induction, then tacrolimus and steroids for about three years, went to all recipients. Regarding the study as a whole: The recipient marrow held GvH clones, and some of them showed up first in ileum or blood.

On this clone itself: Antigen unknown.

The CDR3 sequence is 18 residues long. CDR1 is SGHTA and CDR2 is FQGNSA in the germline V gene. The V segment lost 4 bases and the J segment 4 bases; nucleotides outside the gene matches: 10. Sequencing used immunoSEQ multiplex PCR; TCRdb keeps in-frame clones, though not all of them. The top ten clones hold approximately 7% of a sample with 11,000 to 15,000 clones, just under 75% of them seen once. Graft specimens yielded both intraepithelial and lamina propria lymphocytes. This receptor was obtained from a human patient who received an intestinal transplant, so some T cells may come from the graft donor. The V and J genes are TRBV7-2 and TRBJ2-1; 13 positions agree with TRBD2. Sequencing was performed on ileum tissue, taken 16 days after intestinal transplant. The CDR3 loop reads CASSYGTSGAPLYNEQFF. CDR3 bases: TGTGCCAGCAGCTACGGGACTAGCGGGGCCCCCCTTTACAATGAGCAGTTCTTC.